The rows below give T cell receptor beta chains drawn from one sample of a study of blood T cell repertoires in COVID-19. The assay was immunoSEQ multiplex PCR, and TCRdb's table has in-frame clones only and misses some. Among under 70,000 clones listed, approximately 90% were seen once. Sequencing used peripheral blood. The origin of the receptors is a woman aged 60 to 75 with COVID-19, enrolled during active disease. CDR3s include the opening cysteine and the closing phenylalanine or tryptophan. The order of the fields is clone size, J gene, V gene, D gene, CDR3 length, CDR3 protein, CDR3 DNA. D genes are given only for firm matches. The size of a clone is reported for some rows only, either as once, few or many, or as a class for expanded clones.

clone_size: -
j_call: TRBJ2-6
v_call: TRBV5-1
d_call: TRBD1
cdr3_length: 17
cdr3_aa: CASSSRGRTSGANVLTF
cdr3_nt: TGCGCCAGCAGCAGCAGGGGGCGTACGTCTGGGGCCAACGTCCTGACTTTC

clone_size: -
j_call: TRBJ1-6
v_call: TRBV9
d_call: TRBD1
cdr3_length: 15
cdr3_aa: CASSIGTGANSPLHF
cdr3_nt: TGTGCCAGCAGCATTGGGACAGGGGCAAATTCACCCCTCCACTTT

clone_size: -
j_call: TRBJ1-5
v_call: TRBV7-8
d_call: -
cdr3_length: 12
cdr3_aa: CASSLRDQPQHF
cdr3_nt: TGTGCCAGCAGCTTAAGAGATCAGCCCCAGCATTTT

clone_size: -
j_call: TRBJ1-6
v_call: TRBV11-2
d_call: TRBD1
cdr3_length: 19
cdr3_aa: CASSYFLNRGRGNNSPLHF
cdr3_nt: TGTGCCAGCAGCTACTTTCTTAACAGGGGCCGTGGGAATAATTCACCCCTCCACTTT

clone_size: -
j_call: TRBJ1-1
v_call: TRBV12-5
d_call: -
cdr3_length: 15
cdr3_aa: CASGWKSAGGTEAFF
cdr3_nt: TGTGCTAGTGGTTGGAAGTCGGCGGGGGGCACTGAAGCTTTCTTT

clone_size: -
j_call: TRBJ2-1
v_call: TRBV6-5
d_call: TRBD1
cdr3_length: 12
cdr3_aa: CAIGRGLGEQFF
cdr3_nt: TGTGCCATTGGCAGGGGGCTGGGTGAGCAGTTCTTC

clone_size: -
j_call: TRBJ1-3
v_call: TRBV19
d_call: -
cdr3_length: 16
cdr3_aa: CASSFNRILSGNTIYF
cdr3_nt: TGTGCCAGTAGCTTTAACAGGATCCTGTCTGGAAACACCATATATTTT

clone_size: -
j_call: TRBJ1-5
v_call: TRBV28
d_call: -
cdr3_length: 14
cdr3_aa: CASTRVTSNQPQHF
cdr3_nt: TGTGCCAGCACTCGGGTAACGAGCAATCAGCCCCAGCATTTT

clone_size: -
j_call: TRBJ2-7
v_call: TRBV4-1
d_call: TRBD2
cdr3_length: 16
cdr3_aa: CASSQEPGLAGSGQYF
cdr3_nt: TGCGCCAGCAGCCAAGAACCGGGACTAGCGGGAAGCGGGCAGTACTTC

clone_size: -
j_call: TRBJ2-2
v_call: TRBV19
d_call: TRBD2
cdr3_length: 16
cdr3_aa: CASTPRLAANTGELFF
cdr3_nt: TGTGCCAGTACCCCCCGGCTAGCGGCAAACACCGGGGAGCTGTTTTTT

clone_size: once
j_call: TRBJ1-1
v_call: TRBV28
d_call: -
cdr3_length: 15
cdr3_aa: CASSKWTSMNTEAFF
cdr3_nt: TGTGCCAGCAGTAAATGGACAAGCATGAACACTGAAGCTTTCTTT

clone_size: -
j_call: TRBJ1-4
v_call: TRBV11-3
d_call: -
cdr3_length: 13
cdr3_aa: CASSLEEDEKLFF
cdr3_nt: TGTGCCAGCAGCTTAGAAGAGGATGAAAAACTGTTTTTT

clone_size: -
j_call: TRBJ2-3
v_call: TRBV27
d_call: -
cdr3_length: 15
cdr3_aa: CASSRGVAGTDTQYF
cdr3_nt: TGTGCCAGCAGTCGGGGTGTGGCCGGCACAGATACGCAGTATTTT

clone_size: -
j_call: TRBJ2-1
v_call: TRBV25-1
d_call: TRBD1
cdr3_length: 16
cdr3_aa: CASSSHWTGGDNEQFF
cdr3_nt: TGTGCCAGCAGTTCTCACTGGACAGGGGGGGACAATGAGCAGTTCTTC

clone_size: -
j_call: TRBJ2-1
v_call: TRBV19
d_call: -
cdr3_length: 16
cdr3_aa: CASSIYFGETYNEQFF
cdr3_nt: TGTGCCAGTAGTATTTATTTCGGAGAAACCTACAATGAGCAGTTCTTC

clone_size: few
j_call: TRBJ1-1
v_call: TRBV2
d_call: TRBD1
cdr3_length: 14
cdr3_aa: CASSEYRGGLGAFF
cdr3_nt: TGTGCCAGCAGTGAATACAGAGGGGGCCTGGGAGCTTTCTTT

clone_size: -
j_call: TRBJ1-6
v_call: TRBV10-3
d_call: -
cdr3_length: 16
cdr3_aa: CAISEALGLYNSPLHF
cdr3_nt: TGTGCCATCAGTGAGGCCCTTGGGCTCTATAATTCACCCCTCCACTTT

clone_size: -
j_call: TRBJ1-1
v_call: TRBV10-2
d_call: -
cdr3_length: 17
cdr3_aa: CASSETDSPSLNTEAFF
cdr3_nt: TGCGCCAGCAGTGAGACGGACAGCCCAAGCCTTAACACTGAAGCTTTCTTT

clone_size: -
j_call: TRBJ2-2
v_call: TRBV2
d_call: -
cdr3_length: 16
cdr3_aa: CASSGARTLNTGELFF
cdr3_nt: TGTGCCAGCAGTGGGGCCCGTACATTGAACACCGGGGAGCTGTTTTTT

clone_size: -
j_call: TRBJ1-1
v_call: TRBV6-5
d_call: -
cdr3_length: 15
cdr3_aa: CASSYVLGRGTEAFF
cdr3_nt: TGTGCCAGCAGTTACGTTCTGGGTCGGGGCACTGAAGCTTTCTTT

clone_size: -
j_call: TRBJ2-7
v_call: TRBV19
d_call: TRBD2
cdr3_length: 18
cdr3_aa: CASSPGRGAGGLYYEQYF
cdr3_nt: TGTGCCAGTAGTCCCGGTCGGGGAGCGGGAGGGCTCTACTACGAGCAGTACTTC

clone_size: -
j_call: TRBJ1-1
v_call: TRBV6-5
d_call: TRBD1
cdr3_length: 15
cdr3_aa: CASSRDRGNNTEAFF
cdr3_nt: TGTGCCAGCAGTAGGGACAGGGGAAATAACACTGAAGCTTTCTTT

clone_size: few
j_call: TRBJ2-7
v_call: TRBV5-1
d_call: TRBD1
cdr3_length: 15
cdr3_aa: CASSPQGTGTYEQYF
cdr3_nt: TGCGCCAGCAGCCCCCAGGGGACAGGGACCTACGAGCAGTACTTC

clone_size: -
j_call: TRBJ2-1
v_call: TRBV12-5
d_call: TRBD2
cdr3_length: 16
cdr3_aa: CASGWGLAGGQGEQFF
cdr3_nt: TGTGCTAGTGGTTGGGGACTAGCGGGAGGGCAGGGTGAGCAGTTCTTC

clone_size: -
j_call: TRBJ2-7
v_call: TRBV19
d_call: TRBD1
cdr3_length: 15
cdr3_aa: CASSESTGGRYEQYF
cdr3_nt: TGTGCCAGTAGTGAATCGACAGGGGGCCGCTACGAGCAGTACTTC

clone_size: -
j_call: TRBJ1-1
v_call: TRBV29-1
d_call: TRBD1
cdr3_length: 14
cdr3_aa: CSVRTTGRNTEAFF
cdr3_nt: TGCAGCGTTCGAACGACAGGGCGGAACACTGAAGCTTTCTTT

clone_size: -
j_call: TRBJ1-1
v_call: TRBV27
d_call: TRBD1
cdr3_length: 15
cdr3_aa: CASRGQVGVNTEAFF
cdr3_nt: TGTGCCAGCAGGGGACAGGTCGGGGTGAACACTGAAGCTTTCTTT